There are a few counts of the clone carrying this T cell receptor beta chain. Here immunoSEQ multiplex PCR was the method, and the copy in TCRdb shows in-frame clones only, minus some. The data show over 60,000 clones, 71% seen once. Following autologous stem cell transplantation, relapse occurred in every patient, and exposure to brentuximab vedotin varied. This entry comes from a study of PD-1 blockade in classical Hodgkin lymphoma. CDR3 length: 17 residues. Germline CDR1 reads SGHDN; CDR2 reads FVKESK. V shed 1 base and J shed 4 bases, with 16 bases lying between them. The V gene is TRBV14, the J gene TRBJ1-4, with D maybe TRBD1 (5 bases). Sequencing used peripheral blood mononuclear cells (PBMCs), obtained before the second cycle of nivolumab. This sequence was found in a human donor with classical Hodgkin lymphoma. The CDR3 region has the DNA TGTGCCAGCAGCCAAGGGGAACCGGGACTCCGTAATGAAAAACTGTTTTTT. Its translation is CASSQGEPGLRNEKLFF.